A selection of T cell receptor beta chains follows, all from one sample in a study of T cells after yellow fever vaccination. TCRdb recomputed calls from the 5' RACE reads with MiXCR, one row per CDR3 protein. The sample records some 400,000 distinct CDR3 sequences, 15% to 20% being singletons. Material: PBMCs, obtained before the yellow fever booster vaccination. The receptors were sampled from a young man who received the YFV17D yellow fever vaccine. Each CDR3 is given with its conserved first and last residue. The order of the fields is J gene, V gene, clone size, D gene, CDR3 DNA, CDR3 protein. The D gene is left open where the match is weak. The size entry is marked missing in some rows and otherwise reads once, few, many or a size class.

J: TRBJ1-1
V: TRBV5-1
size: many
D: .
DNA: TGCGCCAGCAGCTATCCGGGTCGCATGAACACTGAAGCTTTCTTT
CDR3: CASSYPGRMNTEAFF

J: TRBJ1-6
V: TRBV2
size: .
D: .
DNA: TGTGCCAGCAGTGGTGAGGGGAGAGGGTCACCCCTCCACTTT
CDR3: CASSGEGRGSPLHF

J: TRBJ2-3
V: TRBV6-2/TRBV6-3
size: .
D: TRBD2
DNA: TGTGCCAGCAGTTACGCCAGCGGGAACACAGATACGCAGTATTTT
CDR3: CASSYASGNTDTQYF

J: TRBJ2-4
V: TRBV10-1
size: .
D: .
DNA: TGCGCCTCTTACTTAGATGGGGGGCCGCTACATCGTCGAAACATTCAGTACTTC
CDR3: CASYLDGGPLHRRNIQYF

J: TRBJ2-1
V: TRBV9
size: .
D: .
DNA: TGTGCCAGCAGCGTCGAGGGCGGTGAGCAGTTCTTC
CDR3: CASSVEGGEQFF

J: TRBJ2-2
V: TRBV2
size: .
D: TRBD1
DNA: TGTGCCAGCAGTGAAACCCGGGACAGATCCACCGGGGAGCTGTTTTTT
CDR3: CASSETRDRSTGELFF

J: TRBJ2-6
V: TRBV5-1
size: few
D: .
DNA: TGCGCCAGCAGCCCTGGCCCCTCTGGGGCCAACGTCCTGACTTTC
CDR3: CASSPGPSGANVLTF

J: TRBJ2-7
V: TRBV5-1
size: few
D: TRBD1
DNA: TGCGCCAGCAGCTCACAGGGGACCTCCTACGAGCAGTACTTC
CDR3: CASSSQGTSYEQYF

J: TRBJ1-3
V: TRBV12-3/TRBV12-4
size: .
D: TRBD1
DNA: TGTGCCAGCAGACTGGACAGGACACTTAACCTGCGAAACACCATATATTTT
CDR3: CASRLDRTLNLRNTIYF

J: TRBJ2-1
V: TRBV5-1
size: .
D: TRBD1
DNA: TGCGCCAGCAGCTTGGACTTATCAGGGGGAAATGAGCAGTTCTTC
CDR3: CASSLDLSGGNEQFF

J: TRBJ2-7
V: TRBV2
size: once
D: TRBD1
DNA: TGTGCCAGCAGGCGCCAGGGGGCGGAGGAGCAGTACTTC
CDR3: CASRRQGAEEQYF

J: TRBJ1-2
V: TRBV5-1
size: .
D: .
DNA: TGCGCCAGCAGCCCGCTACAAGGGCCCACTTATGGCTACACCTTC
CDR3: CASSPLQGPTYGYTF

J: TRBJ1-4
V: TRBV9
size: .
D: TRBD1
DNA: TGTGCCAGCAGCGTAGAACCCAGGGGGGATAATGAAAAACTGTTTTTT
CDR3: CASSVEPRGDNEKLFF

J: TRBJ1-6
V: TRBV28
size: .
D: .
DNA: TGTGCCAGCAGTTTATTAGGGGCAATGGATTCACCCCTCCACTTT
CDR3: CASSLLGAMDSPLHF

J: TRBJ2-3
V: TRBV7-9
size: few
D: TRBD1
DNA: TGTGCCAGCACCCGGTCGTCAGGGGGTGAAGGGACAGATACGCAGTATTTT
CDR3: CASTRSSGGEGTDTQYF

J: TRBJ2-3
V: TRBV20-1
size: few
D: .
DNA: TGCAGTGCTAGAGAGGGGGTGGGGACAGATACGCAGTATTTT
CDR3: CSAREGVGTDTQYF

J: TRBJ2-4
V: TRBV12-3/TRBV12-4
size: many
D: TRBD2
DNA: TGTGCCAGCTCGATAACGGGGGGGGCCAAAAACATTCAGTACTTC
CDR3: CASSITGGAKNIQYF

J: TRBJ1-5
V: TRBV5-1
size: .
D: .
DNA: TGCGCCAGCAGCTTGGAAGGGGGAAGGGGTCAGCCCCAGCATTTT
CDR3: CASSLEGGRGQPQHF

J: TRBJ1-1
V: TRBV20-1
size: .
D: .
DNA: TGCAGTGCTATCCGCGGGGGGGGCACTGAAGCTTTCTTT
CDR3: CSAIRGGGTEAFF

J: TRBJ2-1
V: TRBV7-8
size: .
D: .
DNA: TGTGCCATCAGCTTAATCGGGGACAATGAGCAGTTCTTC
CDR3: CAISLIGDNEQFF

J: TRBJ1-2
V: TRBV20-1
size: many
D: .
DNA: TGCAGTGCTAGTGGAGTTACAGGGCCCTTGTTTGCGGGTGGCTACACCTTC
CDR3: CSASGVTGPLFAGGYTF

J: TRBJ1-1
V: TRBV6-5
size: .
D: .
DNA: TGTGCCAGCAGTTACTCGGGACCGCCTTACACTGAAGCTTTCTTT
CDR3: CASSYSGPPYTEAFF

J: TRBJ1-2
V: TRBV6-2/TRBV6-3
size: few
D: .
DNA: TGTGCCAGCAGTGCCCGGCAGGGTTCGGATGGCTACACCTTC
CDR3: CASSARQGSDGYTF

J: TRBJ2-5
V: TRBV6-2/TRBV6-3
size: .
D: TRBD1
DNA: TGTGCCAGCAGACCGACCGACAGGGACCAAGAGACCCAGTACTTC
CDR3: CASRPTDRDQETQYF

J: TRBJ1-5
V: TRBV20-1
size: many
D: .
DNA: TGCAGTGCTCCCGTCCCCAATCAGCCCCAGCATTTT
CDR3: CSAPVPNQPQHF

J: TRBJ2-3
V: TRBV7-2
size: many
D: TRBD2
DNA: TGTGCCAGCAGCTCCTCCGTAGCGGGGGGGACGCAGTATTTT
CDR3: CASSSSVAGGTQYF

J: TRBJ1-4
V: TRBV24-1
size: .
D: .
DNA: TGTGCCACCAGTGCTGGGGATGAGGAAAAACTGTTTTTT
CDR3: CATSAGDEEKLFF

J: TRBJ1-1
V: TRBV7-8
size: .
D: TRBD1
DNA: TGTGCCAGCAGCTTAGCGCAGGGGGCGCGGAACACTGAAGCTTTCTTT
CDR3: CASSLAQGARNTEAFF